The next 21 T cell receptor beta chains were all read from a single sample in a study of sequential checkpoint blockade in melanoma. Treatment specified: randomized to nivolumab then ipilimumab (arm A) or the reverse (arm B). Method: immunoSEQ multiplex PCR; TCRdb's copy keeps in-frame clones and lacks some. This table has approximately 15,000 clones, roughly three quarters appearing once. Sequencing was performed on CD8+ T cells sorted from blood (inferred from file names), taken from a patient given nivolumab and ipilimumab in sequence. The receptors shown here come from a human donor with melanoma.

The genes are TRBV7-6 and TRBJ2-1; TRBD1 agrees at 9 bases. This CDR3 region has 12 residues. Looked up from germline, CDR1 is SGHVS and CDR2 is FNYEAQ. The V gene end was trimmed by 10 bases and the J gene end by 5 bases; junction bases not matched to a gene: 3. Written as DNA, the CDR3 is TGTGCCACGACAGGGGGGAACAATGAGCAGTTCTTC. Translating it yields CATTGGNNEQFF.

The chain combines TRBV4-1 with TRBJ1-6; D might be TRBD1 (5 bases). This CDR3 is built from 17 residues. CDR1 is MGHRA, CDR2 YSYEKL, per germline. V gave up 0 bases and J gave up 6 bases, with 15 bases separating them. CDR3 region: CASSQDGADFSNSPLHF. DNA of the CDR3: TGCGCCAGCAGCCAAGATGGGGCCGACTTCTCTAATTCACCCCTCCACTTT.

The chain has TRBV4-3 and TRBJ2-7, with 9 nucleotides matching TRBD2. Germline V gene data show CDR1 as LGHNA and CDR2 as YSLEER. CDR3 size: 15 residues. Trimming cost V 1 base and J 5 bases; bases outside gene matches: 6. The chain's CDR3 is CASSQGLRTSDEQYF. DNA for the CDR3: TGCGCCAGCAGCCAAGGCTTGAGGACTAGCGACGAGCAGTACTTC.

This clone was seen a handful of times. The J gene is TRBJ2-7, the V gene TRBV19; 11 bases align to TRBD2. After removal of 5 bases from V and 0 bases from J, the junction contained 3 bases not matched to a gene. Germline lookup yields CDR1 LNHDA and CDR2 SQIVND (reference sequence). The CDR3 runs to 15 residues. CDR3 in amino acids: CASSPLAGDSYEQYF. The DNA for the CDR3 is TGTGCCAGTAGTCCACTAGCGGGGGACTCCTACGAGCAGTACTTC.

V gene TRBV10-2 combines with J gene TRBJ1-2; a weak D match, TRBD1 (5 bases). From germline, CDR1 is WSHSY and CDR2 SAAADI. The V end lost 5 bases, the J end lost 3 bases, and 10 bases lay between the germline ends. The CDR3 covers 13 residues. Written as DNA, the CDR3 is TGCGCCAGCAGTTTTTGGGGCTACTATGGCTACACCTTC. It codes for CASSFWGYYGYTF.

The chain is built from TRBV7-8 and TRBJ1-4; a possible D gene is TRBD1 (5 bases). Germline V gene data show CDR1 as SGHVS and CDR2 as FQNEAQ. This CDR3 has 15 residues. V dropped 4 bases and J dropped 5 bases, with 14 bases sitting between them. The CDR3 region has the DNA TGTGCCAGCAGCTACAGGCGCAGAAACAATGAAAAACTGTTTTTT. Residues: CASSYRRRNNEKLFF. Based on the CDR3 plus reference TRBV7-8 and TRBJ1-4, the full variable domain is GAGVSQSPRYKVAKRGQDVALRCDPISGHVSLFWYQQALGQGPEFLTYFQNEAQLDKSGLPSDRFFAERPEGSVSTLKIQRTQQEDSAVYLCASSYRRRNNEKLFFGSGTQLSVL.

This clone has just a few counts. The chain uses TRBV9 and TRBJ1-1; possible D gene TRBD1, 5 bases. V lost 3 bases and J 0 bases, leaving 9 bases between the germline ends. Germline CDR1 SGDLS, CDR2 YYNGEE. The CDR3 has 14 amino acids. The CDR3 bases are TGTGCCAGCAGCGCGGACAACCTGAACACTGAAGCTTTCTTT. Its protein is CASSADNLNTEAFF.

The chain recombines TRBV2 with TRBJ2-7; 10 nucleotides agree with TRBD2. Germline V gene lookup returns CDR1 SNHLY and CDR2 FYNNEI. There are 15 residues in the CDR3. V lost 6 bases and J lost 6; bases outside the gene matches: 11. The CDR3 sequence is CASSPTSGISGEQYF. CDR3 in DNA: TGTGCCAGCAGCCCAACTAGCGGGATAAGCGGCGAGCAGTACTTC.

V usage is TRBV27 and J usage is TRBJ2-3; 7 bases agree with TRBD2. The germline V gene has CDR1 MNHEY and CDR2 SMNVEV (reference sequence). The CDR3 loop spans 14 amino acids. Trimming removed 8 bases from V and 4 bases from J; junction bases left unmatched: 9. The CDR3 sequence: CASRGLVGPDTQYF. The CDR3 DNA sequence: TGTGCCAGCCGCGGACTAGTTGGGCCAGATACGCAGTATTTT.

This rearrangement joins TRBV19 to TRBJ1-3; weak D call: TRBD1 (6 bases). CDR1 LNHDA and CDR2 SQIVND come from the germline V gene (reference sequence). The CDR3 is 16 amino acids. V was trimmed by 3 bases and J by 2 bases, leaving 14 bases between them. The DNA for the CDR3 is TGTGCCAGTAGTATCCCGGGACAAGGGGCTGGAAACACCATATATTTT. Encoded protein: CASSIPGQGAGNTIYF. Based on the CDR3 plus reference TRBV19 and TRBJ1-3, the full variable domain is DGGITQSPKYLFRKEGQNVTLSCEQNLNHDAMYWYRQDPGQGLRLIYYSQIVNDFQKGDIAEGYSVSREKKESFPLTVTSAQKNPTAFYLCASSIPGQGAGNTIYFGEGSWLTVV.

The chain couples TRBV11-2 to TRBJ2-7, with D maybe TRBD2 (5 bases). Germline assignment: CDR1 SGHAT and CDR2 FQNNGV. This CDR3 is built from 15 residues. V dropped 5 bases and J dropped 3 bases, with 17 bases sitting between them. This CDR3 reads CASSHGRTGNYEQYF. The CDR3 DNA reads TGTGCCAGCAGCCACGGACGAACCGGGAACTACGAGCAGTACTTC.

The chain couples TRBV5-6 to TRBJ1-4; TRBD1 matches 9 bases. Germline V CDR1 and CDR2: SGHDT, YYEEEE. Trimming cost V 1 base and J 1 base; bases outside gene matches: 11. This CDR3 has 19 amino acids. The CDR3 bases are TGTGCCAGCAGCTTGTACTGGGACAGGGAGTGGTTAACTAATGAAAAACTGTTTTTT. Its translation is CASSLYWDREWLTNEKLFF.

The chain couples TRBV5-1 to TRBJ1-1, with 7 positions matching TRBD1. J gave up 4 bases and V 4 bases, and 7 bases lay outside the gene matches. The CDR3 loop spans 14 amino acids. Germline values: CDR1 SGHRS, CDR2 YFSETQ. The CDR3 loop is CASSPGDRTTEAFF. In nucleotides, the CDR3 is TGCGCCAGCAGCCCGGGGGACAGAACCACTGAAGCTTTCTTT. Supplemented by reference TRBV5-1 and TRBJ1-1, the full variable domain reads KAGVTQTPRYLIKTRGQQVTLSCSPISGHRSVSWYQQTPGQGLQFLFEYFSETQRNKGNFPGRFSGRQFSNSRSEMNVSTLELGDSALYLCASSPGDRTTEAFFGQGTRLTVV.

The V call is TRBV4-3, the J call TRBJ1-1; weak D call: TRBD1 (6 bases). Between the trimmed V and J ends, which lost 0 bases and 5 bases, there was a span of 19 bases. Germline V gene lookup returns CDR1 LGHNA and CDR2 YSLEER. The CDR3 extends over 17 amino acids. The CDR3 DNA sequence: TGCGCCAGCAGCCAAGATGAGTTCGGGGGGCTAGGTACTGAAGCTTTCTTT. Translation: CASSQDEFGGLGTEAFF.

The CDR3 DNA is TGTGCCAGTAGTACAAGAGCCCTCGGGACAAACACTGAAGCTTTCTTT. Its translation is CASSTRALGTNTEAFF. This chain connects TRBV19 to TRBJ1-1, with TRBD1 as a possible D gene (6 bases). V gave up 4 bases and J gave up 2 bases, with 17 bases separating them. The CDR3 runs to 16 residues. CDR1 and CDR2 (germline): LNHDA, SQIVND (reference sequence).

The J gene is TRBJ1-6, the V gene TRBV6-1; D perhaps matches TRBD1 (5 bases). Trimming stripped 1 base from V and 8 bases from J, with 6 bases between. This CDR3 has 13 amino acids. Germline V gene sequence: CDR1 MNHNS, CDR2 SASEGT. CDR3 DNA: TGTGCCAGCAGTGAAGGGGGCGATTCACCCCTCCACTTT. Protein product: CASSEGGDSPLHF.

The J gene is TRBJ1-6, the V gene TRBV7-9, with D unclear. The V end lost 3 bases, the J end lost 10 bases, and 10 bases lay between the germline ends. CDR1 and CDR2 (germline): SEHNR, FQNEAQ (reference sequence). The CDR3 totals 13 residues. CDR3 sequence reads: CASSFGGESPLHF. The CDR3 DNA is TGTGCCAGCAGCTTCGGTGGGGAGTCACCCCTCCACTTT.

This chain links TRBV30 with TRBJ1-1; D is perhaps TRBD1 (5 bases). CDR1 GTSNPN and CDR2 SVGIG come from the germline V gene (reference sequence). Trimming pared 1 base from V and 6 bases from J, leaving 12 bases between. This CDR3 has 13 amino acids. CDR3 loop: CAWSDEGRSEAFF. As DNA, the CDR3 is TGTGCCTGGAGTGACGAGGGGAGGTCTGAAGCTTTCTTT. The entire variable domain, with the rest obtained from reference TRBV30 and TRBJ1-1, is as follows: SQTIHQWPATLVQPVGSPLSLECTVEGTSNPNLYWYRQAAGRGLQLLFYSVGIGQISSEVPQNLSASRPQDRQFILSSKKLLLSDSGFYLCAWSDEGRSEAFFGQGTRLTVV.

The chain is built from TRBV4-3 and TRBJ2-7, with 7 bases lining up with TRBD2. This CDR3 comprises 14 residues. Germline V gene data show CDR1 as LGHNA and CDR2 as YSLEER. J was trimmed by 4 bases and V by 3 bases; bases with no gene match: 6. The CDR3 nucleotides are TGCGCCAGCAGCCATTGGCGGGAGTCATACGAGCAGTACTTC. The encoded protein is CASSHWRESYEQYF.

This chain connects TRBV10-3 to TRBJ1-1, with D perhaps matching TRBD1 (6 bases). CDR3 length: 14 residues. CDR1 and CDR2 from the germline V gene are ENHRY and SYGVKD. Between the trimmed V and J ends, which lost 5 bases and 4 bases, there was a span of 14 bases. CDR3 protein: CAISNRVESTEAFF. CDR3 bases: TGTGCCATCAGTAACAGGGTGGAAAGCACTGAAGCTTTCTTT.

This sequence joins TRBV6-6 and TRBJ1-1; 10 bases map to TRBD1. Germline CDR1 and CDR2: MNHNY and SVGAGI (reference sequence). The CDR3 extends over 14 amino acids. V was pared by 6 bases and J by 5 bases, with 6 bases of the junction left unmatched. The CDR3, as DNA: TGTGCCAGCAGCTGGGACAGGGGAGGGACTGAAGCTTTCTTT. Amino acid sequence: CASSWDRGGTEAFF.